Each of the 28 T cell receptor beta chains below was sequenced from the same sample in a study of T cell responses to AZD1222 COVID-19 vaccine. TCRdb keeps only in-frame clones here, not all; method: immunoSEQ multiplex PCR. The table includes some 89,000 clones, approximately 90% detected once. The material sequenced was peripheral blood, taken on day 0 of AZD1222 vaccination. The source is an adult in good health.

In DNA, the CDR3 is TGTGCCAGCAGTGAATTGGGGGCTGGAGATACGCAGTATTTT. Amino acid sequence: CASSELGAGDTQYF. The V gene is TRBV6-1, the J gene TRBJ2-3; D possibly corresponds to TRBD1 (6 bases). Germline loops: CDR1 MNHNS, CDR2 SASEGT. The CDR3 contains 14 residues. V shed 2 bases and J shed 5 bases, with 11 bases lying between them.

CDR3 residues: CASSAGGNQETQYF. CDR3 in DNA: TGTGCCAGCAGCGCCGGCGGTAATCAAGAGACCCAGTACTTC. This chain joins TRBV7-6 and TRBJ2-5; no clear D gene. The germline V and J ends were trimmed by 5 bases and 2 bases, with 12 bases remaining between them. CDR3 length equals 14 residues. CDR1 and CDR2 from the germline V gene are SGHVS and FNYEAQ. The full variable domain, completed using reference TRBV7-6 and TRBJ2-5, is GAGVSQSPRYKVTKRGQDVALRCDPISGHVSLYWYRQALGQGPEFLTYFNYEAQQDKSGLPNDRFSAERPEGSISTLTIQRTEQRDSAMYRCASSAGGNQETQYFGPGTRLLVL.

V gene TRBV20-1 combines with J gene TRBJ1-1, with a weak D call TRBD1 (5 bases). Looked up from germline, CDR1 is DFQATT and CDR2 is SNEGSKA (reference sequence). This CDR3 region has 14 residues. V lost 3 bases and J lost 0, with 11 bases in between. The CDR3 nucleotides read TGCAGTGCTAGTCGGCCAGGGATGAACACTGAAGCTTTCTTT. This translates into CSASRPGMNTEAFF.

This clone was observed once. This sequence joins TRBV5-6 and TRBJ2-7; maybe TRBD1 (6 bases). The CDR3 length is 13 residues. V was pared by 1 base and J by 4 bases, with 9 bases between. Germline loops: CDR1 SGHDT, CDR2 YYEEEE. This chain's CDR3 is CASSLPTGYEQYF. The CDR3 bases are TGTGCCAGCAGCTTGCCGACAGGTTACGAGCAGTACTTC. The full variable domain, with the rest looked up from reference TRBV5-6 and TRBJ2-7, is DAGVTQSPTHLIKTRGQQVTLRCSPKSGHDTVSWYQQALGQGPQFIFQYYEEEERQRGNFPDRFSGHQFPNYSSELNVNALLLGDSALYLCASSLPTGYEQYFGPGTRLTVT.

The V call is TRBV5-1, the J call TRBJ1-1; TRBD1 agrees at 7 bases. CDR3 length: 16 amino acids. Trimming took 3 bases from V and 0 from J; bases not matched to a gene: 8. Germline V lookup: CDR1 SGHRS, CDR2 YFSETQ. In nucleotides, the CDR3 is TGCGCCAGCAGCTCGCTTCCAGGGGGAATGAACACTGAAGCTTTCTTT. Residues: CASSSLPGGMNTEAFF.

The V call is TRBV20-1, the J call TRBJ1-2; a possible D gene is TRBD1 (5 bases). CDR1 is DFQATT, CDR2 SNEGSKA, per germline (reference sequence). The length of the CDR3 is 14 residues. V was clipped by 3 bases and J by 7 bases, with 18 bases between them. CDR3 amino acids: CSASSSQGRSGYTF. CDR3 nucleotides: TGCAGTGCTAGTTCCAGTCAGGGTCGGAGTGGCTACACCTTC.

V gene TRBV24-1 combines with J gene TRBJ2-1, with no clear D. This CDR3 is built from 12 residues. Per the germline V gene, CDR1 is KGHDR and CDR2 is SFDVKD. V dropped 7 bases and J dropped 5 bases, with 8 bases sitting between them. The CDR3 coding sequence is TGTGCCACCAGGGGTTACAACAATGAGCAGTTCTTC. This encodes CATRGYNNEQFF.

The CDR3 is CASSGGSYGYTF. The CDR3 DNA is TGTGCCAGCAGTGGAGGGAGCTATGGCTACACCTTC. The chain uses TRBV25-1 and TRBJ1-2; no firm D call. The CDR3 covers 12 residues. V gave up 4 bases and J gave up 4 bases, with 7 bases separating them. In germline, CDR1 is MGHDK, CDR2 SYGVNS.

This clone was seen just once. The CDR3, as DNA: TGTGCCAGCAGCGCCTCAGGGGGCACCGGGGAGCTGTTTTTT. As protein: CASSASGGTGELFF. This chain joins TRBV9 and TRBJ2-2; 7 bases line up with TRBD1. The V and J ends lost 3 bases and 4 bases, in that order; junction bases with no gene match: 3. The CDR3 runs to 14 residues. CDR1 and CDR2 from the germline V gene are SGDLS and YYNGEE. Based on the CDR3 plus reference TRBV9 and TRBJ2-2, the full variable domain is DSGVTQTPKHLITATGQRVTLRCSPRSGDLSVYWYQQSLDQGLQFLIQYYNGEERAKGNILERFSAQQFPDLHSELNLSSLELGDSALYFCASSASGGTGELFFGEGSRLTVL.

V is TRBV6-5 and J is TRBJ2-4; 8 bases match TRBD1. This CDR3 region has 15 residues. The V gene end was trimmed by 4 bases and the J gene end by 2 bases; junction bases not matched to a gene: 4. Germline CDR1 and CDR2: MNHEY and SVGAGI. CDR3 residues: CASSSRTGTKNIQYF. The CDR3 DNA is TGTGCCAGCAGTTCCCGGACAGGGACCAAAAACATTCAGTACTTC.

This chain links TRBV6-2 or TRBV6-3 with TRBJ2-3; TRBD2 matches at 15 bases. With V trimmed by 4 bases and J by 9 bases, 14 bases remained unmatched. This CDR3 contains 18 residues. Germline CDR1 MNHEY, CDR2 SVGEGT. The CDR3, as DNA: TGTGCCAGCAGTTTAGGACTAGCGGGGGGGCCTGGCTTCGACACGCAGTATTTT. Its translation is CASSLGLAGGPGFDTQYF.

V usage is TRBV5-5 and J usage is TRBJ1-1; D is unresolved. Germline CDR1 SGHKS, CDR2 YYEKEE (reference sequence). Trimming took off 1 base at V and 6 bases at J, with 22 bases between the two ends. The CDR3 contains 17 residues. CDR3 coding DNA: TGTGCCAGCAGCTTGATAGCACAGCTGCTCGGGAAAGCTGAAGCTTTCTTT. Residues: CASSLIAQLLGKAEAFF.

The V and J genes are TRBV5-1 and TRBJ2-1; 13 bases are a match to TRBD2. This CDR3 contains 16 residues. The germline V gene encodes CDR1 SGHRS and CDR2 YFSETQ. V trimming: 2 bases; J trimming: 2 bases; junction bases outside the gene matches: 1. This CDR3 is CASSLTSGGAYNEQFF. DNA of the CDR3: TGCGCCAGCAGCTTAACTAGCGGGGGGGCCTACAATGAGCAGTTCTTC.

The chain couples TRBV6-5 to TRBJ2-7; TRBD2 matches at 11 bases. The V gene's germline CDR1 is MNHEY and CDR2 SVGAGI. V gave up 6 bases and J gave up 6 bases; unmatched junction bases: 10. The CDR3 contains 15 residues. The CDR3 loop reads CASRLAGVDQGEQYF. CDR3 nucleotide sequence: TGTGCCAGCAGACTAGCGGGGGTGGATCAAGGCGAGCAGTACTTC.

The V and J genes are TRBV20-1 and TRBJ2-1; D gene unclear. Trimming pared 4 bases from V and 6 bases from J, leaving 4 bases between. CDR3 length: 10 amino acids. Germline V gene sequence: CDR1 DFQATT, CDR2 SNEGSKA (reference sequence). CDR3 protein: CSAISNEQFF. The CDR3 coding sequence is TGCAGTGCTATCAGCAATGAGCAGTTCTTC.

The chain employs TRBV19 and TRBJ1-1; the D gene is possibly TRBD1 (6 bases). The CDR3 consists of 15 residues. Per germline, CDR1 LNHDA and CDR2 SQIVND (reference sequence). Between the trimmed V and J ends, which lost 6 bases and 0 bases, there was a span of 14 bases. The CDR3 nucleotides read TGTGCCAGTAGACAGGGTTTCTACATGAACACTGAAGCTTTCTTT. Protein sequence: CASRQGFYMNTEAFF.

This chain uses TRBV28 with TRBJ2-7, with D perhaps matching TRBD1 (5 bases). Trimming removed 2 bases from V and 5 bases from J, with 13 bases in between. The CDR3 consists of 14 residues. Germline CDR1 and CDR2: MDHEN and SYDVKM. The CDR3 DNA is TGTGCCAGCAGTTTAAGATCAGGGATCAACGAGCAGTACTTC. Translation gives CASSLRSGINEQYF.

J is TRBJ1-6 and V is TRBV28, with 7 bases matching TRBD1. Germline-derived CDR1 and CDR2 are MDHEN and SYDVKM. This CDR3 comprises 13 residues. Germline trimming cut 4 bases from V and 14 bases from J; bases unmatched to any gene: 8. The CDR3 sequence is CASSSGTVTALHF. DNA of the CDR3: TGTGCCAGCAGTTCCGGGACAGTCACAGCCCTCCACTTT.

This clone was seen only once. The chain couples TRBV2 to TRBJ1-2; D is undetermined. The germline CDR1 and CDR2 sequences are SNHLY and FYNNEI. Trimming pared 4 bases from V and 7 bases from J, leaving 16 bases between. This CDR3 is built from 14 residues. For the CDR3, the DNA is TGTGCCAGCAGTGGGGCAGGAGCTATTGGTGGCTACACCTTC. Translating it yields CASSGAGAIGGYTF.

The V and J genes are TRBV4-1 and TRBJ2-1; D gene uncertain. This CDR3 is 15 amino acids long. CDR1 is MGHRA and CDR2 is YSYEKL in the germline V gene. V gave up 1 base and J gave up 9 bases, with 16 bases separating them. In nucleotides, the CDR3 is TGCGCCAGCAGCCAAGTTGATCTAGTGACGGGTGAGCAGTTCTTC. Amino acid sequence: CASSQVDLVTGEQFF.

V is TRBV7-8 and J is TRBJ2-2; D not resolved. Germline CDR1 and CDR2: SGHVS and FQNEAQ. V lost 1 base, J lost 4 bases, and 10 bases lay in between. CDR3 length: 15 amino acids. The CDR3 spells CASSLVELGTGELFF. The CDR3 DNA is TGTGCCAGCAGCTTAGTCGAGCTCGGCACCGGGGAGCTGTTTTTT. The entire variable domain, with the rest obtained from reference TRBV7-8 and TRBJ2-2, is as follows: GAGVSQSPRYKVAKRGQDVALRCDPISGHVSLFWYQQALGQGPEFLTYFQNEAQLDKSGLPSDRFFAERPEGSVSTLKIQRTQQEDSAVYLCASSLVELGTGELFFGEGSRLTVL.

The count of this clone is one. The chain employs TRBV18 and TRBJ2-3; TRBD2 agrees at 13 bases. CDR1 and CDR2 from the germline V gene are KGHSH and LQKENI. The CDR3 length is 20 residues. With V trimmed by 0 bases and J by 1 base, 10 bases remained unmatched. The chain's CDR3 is CASSPPGLAGAPWGTDTQYF. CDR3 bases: TGTGCCAGCTCACCACCCGGACTAGCGGGAGCCCCGTGGGGCACAGATACGCAGTATTTT.

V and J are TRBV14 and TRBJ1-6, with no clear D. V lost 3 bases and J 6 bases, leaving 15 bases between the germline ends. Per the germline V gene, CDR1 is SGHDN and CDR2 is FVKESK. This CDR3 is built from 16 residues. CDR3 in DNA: TGTGCCAGCAGCCATGGTATTGGGGAGTTTAATTCACCCCTCCACTTT. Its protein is CASSHGIGEFNSPLHF.

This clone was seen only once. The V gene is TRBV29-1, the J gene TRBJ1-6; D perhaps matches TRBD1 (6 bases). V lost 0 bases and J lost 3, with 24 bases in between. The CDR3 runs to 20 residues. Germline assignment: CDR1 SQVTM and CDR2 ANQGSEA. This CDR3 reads CSVEDAPGQGRPHYNSPLHF. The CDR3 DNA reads TGCAGCGTTGAAGATGCTCCTGGGCAGGGGAGGCCCCACTATAATTCACCCCTCCACTTT.

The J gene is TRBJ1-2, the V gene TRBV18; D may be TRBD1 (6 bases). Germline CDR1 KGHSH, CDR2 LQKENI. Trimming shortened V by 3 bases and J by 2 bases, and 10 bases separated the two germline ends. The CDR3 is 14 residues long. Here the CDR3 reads CASSPTGTNYGYTF. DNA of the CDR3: TGTGCCAGCTCACCTACAGGGACCAACTATGGCTACACCTTC.

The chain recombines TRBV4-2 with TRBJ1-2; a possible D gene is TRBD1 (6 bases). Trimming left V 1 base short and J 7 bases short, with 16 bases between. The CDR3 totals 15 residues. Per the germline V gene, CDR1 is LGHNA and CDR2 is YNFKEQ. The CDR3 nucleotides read TGTGCCAGCAGCCAAGTCGGGCAGGGGAGAAGTGGCTACACCTTC. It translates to CASSQVGQGRSGYTF.

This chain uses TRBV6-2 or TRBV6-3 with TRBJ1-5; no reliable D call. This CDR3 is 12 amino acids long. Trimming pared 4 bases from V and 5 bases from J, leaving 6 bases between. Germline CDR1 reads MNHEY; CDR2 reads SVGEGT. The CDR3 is CASSFGYQPQHF. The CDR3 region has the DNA TGTGCCAGCAGTTTCGGCTATCAGCCCCAGCATTTT.

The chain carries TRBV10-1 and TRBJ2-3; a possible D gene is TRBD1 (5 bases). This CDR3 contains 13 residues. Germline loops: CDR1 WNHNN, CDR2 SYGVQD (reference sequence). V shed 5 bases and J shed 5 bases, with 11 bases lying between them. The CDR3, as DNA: TGCGCCAGCAGTTATGACAGTCTAGATACGCAGTATTTT. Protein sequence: CASSYDSLDTQYF.